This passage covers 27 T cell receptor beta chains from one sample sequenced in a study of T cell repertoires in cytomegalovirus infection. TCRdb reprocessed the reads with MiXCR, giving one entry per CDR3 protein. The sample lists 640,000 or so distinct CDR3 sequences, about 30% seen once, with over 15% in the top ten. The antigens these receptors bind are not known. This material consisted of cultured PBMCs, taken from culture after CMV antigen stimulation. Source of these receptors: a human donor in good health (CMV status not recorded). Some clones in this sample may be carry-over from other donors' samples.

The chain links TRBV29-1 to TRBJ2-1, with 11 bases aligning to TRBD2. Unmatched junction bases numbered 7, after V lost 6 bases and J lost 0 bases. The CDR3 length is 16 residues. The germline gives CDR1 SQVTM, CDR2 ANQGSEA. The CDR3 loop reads CSVGIAGGSSYNEQFF. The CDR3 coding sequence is TGCAGCGTCGGTATAGCGGGAGGGAGCTCCTACAATGAGCAGTTCTTC.

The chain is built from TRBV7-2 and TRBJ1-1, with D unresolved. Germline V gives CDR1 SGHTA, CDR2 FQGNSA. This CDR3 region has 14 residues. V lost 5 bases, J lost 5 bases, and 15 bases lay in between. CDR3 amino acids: CASSPRLRWTEAFF. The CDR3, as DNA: TGTGCCAGCAGCCCCAGGTTAAGGTGGACTGAAGCTTTCTTT.

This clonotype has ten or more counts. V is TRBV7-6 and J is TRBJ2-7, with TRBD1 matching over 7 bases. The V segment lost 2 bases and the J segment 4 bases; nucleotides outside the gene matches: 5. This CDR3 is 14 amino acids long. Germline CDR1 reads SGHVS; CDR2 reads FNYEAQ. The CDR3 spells CASSLTGAQYEQYF. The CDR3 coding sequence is TGTGCCAGCAGCTTAACAGGGGCGCAGTACGAGCAGTACTTC.

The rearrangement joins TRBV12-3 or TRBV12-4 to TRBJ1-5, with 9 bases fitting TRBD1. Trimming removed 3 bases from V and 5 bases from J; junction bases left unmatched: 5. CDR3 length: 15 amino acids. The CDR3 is CASSFGTGRDQPQHF. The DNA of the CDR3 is TGTGCCAGCAGTTTCGGGACAGGGAGAGATCAGCCCCAGCATTTT.

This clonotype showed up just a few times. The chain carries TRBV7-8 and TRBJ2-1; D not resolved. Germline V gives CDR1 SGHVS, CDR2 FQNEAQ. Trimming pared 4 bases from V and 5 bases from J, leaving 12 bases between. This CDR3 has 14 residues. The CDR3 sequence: CASSYFVGDNEQFF. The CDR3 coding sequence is TGTGCCAGCAGCTATTTTGTTGGCGACAATGAGCAGTTCTTC. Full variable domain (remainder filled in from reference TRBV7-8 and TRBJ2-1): GAGVSQSPRYKVAKRGQDVALRCDPISGHVSLFWYQQALGQGPEFLTYFQNEAQLDKSGLPSDRFFAERPEGSVSTLKIQRTQQEDSAVYLCASSYFVGDNEQFFGPGTRLTVL.

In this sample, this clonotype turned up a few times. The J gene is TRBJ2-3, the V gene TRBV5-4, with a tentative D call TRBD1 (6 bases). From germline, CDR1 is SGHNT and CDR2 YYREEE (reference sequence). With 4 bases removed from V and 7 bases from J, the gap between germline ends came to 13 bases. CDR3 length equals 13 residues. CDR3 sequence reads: CASSGPGENTQYF. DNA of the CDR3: TGTGCCAGCAGCGGCCCAGGGGAAAATACGCAGTATTTT.

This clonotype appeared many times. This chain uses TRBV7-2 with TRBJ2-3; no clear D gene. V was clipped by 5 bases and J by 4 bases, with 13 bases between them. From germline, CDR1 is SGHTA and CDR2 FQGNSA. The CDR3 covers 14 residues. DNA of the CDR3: TGTGCCAGCAGCCGACTTCTTTCGGCAGATACGCAGTATTTT. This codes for CASSRLLSADTQYF.

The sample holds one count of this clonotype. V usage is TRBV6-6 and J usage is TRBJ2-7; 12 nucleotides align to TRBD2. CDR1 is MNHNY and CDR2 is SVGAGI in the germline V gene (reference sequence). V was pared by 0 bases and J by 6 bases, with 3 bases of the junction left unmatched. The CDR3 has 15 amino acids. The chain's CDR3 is CASSYSTSGSGEQYF. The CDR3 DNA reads TGTGCCAGCAGTTACTCGACTAGCGGGAGTGGCGAGCAGTACTTC.

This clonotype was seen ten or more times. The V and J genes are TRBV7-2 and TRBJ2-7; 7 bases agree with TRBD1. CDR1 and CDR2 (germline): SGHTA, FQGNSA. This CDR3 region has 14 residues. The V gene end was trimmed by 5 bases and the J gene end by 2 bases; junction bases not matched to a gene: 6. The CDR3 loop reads CASSPRQGTYEQYF. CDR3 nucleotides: TGTGCCAGCAGCCCTCGACAGGGAACCTACGAGCAGTACTTC. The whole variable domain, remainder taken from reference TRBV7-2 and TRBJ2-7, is GAGVSQSPSNKVTEKGKDVELRCDPISGHTALYWYRQSLGQGLEFLIYFQGNSAPDKSGLPSDRFSAERTGGSVSTLTIQRTQQEDSAVYLCASSPRQGTYEQYFGPGTRLTVT.

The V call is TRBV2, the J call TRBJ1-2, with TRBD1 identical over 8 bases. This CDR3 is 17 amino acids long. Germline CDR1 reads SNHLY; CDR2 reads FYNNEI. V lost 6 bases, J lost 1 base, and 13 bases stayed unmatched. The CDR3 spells CASRDTWTGKGNYGYTF. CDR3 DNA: TGTGCCAGCAGGGATACCTGGACAGGGAAGGGTAACTATGGCTACACCTTC. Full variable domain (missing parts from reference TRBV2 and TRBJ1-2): EPEVTQTPSHQVTQMGQEVILRCVPISNHLYFYWYRQILGQKVEFLVSFYNNEISEKSEIFDDQFSVERPDGSNFTLKIRSTKLEDSAMYFCASRDTWTGKGNYGYTFGSGTRLTVV.

CDR3 DNA: TGTGCCAGCAGCTTAGGGGGTTATCGGACTTCCAAAGAGACCCAGTACTTC. Its translation is CASSLGGYRTSKETQYF. The J gene is TRBJ2-5, the V gene TRBV7-2; D may be TRBD2 (5 bases). The CDR3 runs 17 residues. CDR1 and CDR2 (germline): SGHTA, FQGNSA. V was shortened by 1 base and J by 3 bases, with 18 bases between the two germline ends. Filled out from reference TRBV7-2 and TRBJ2-5, the complete variable domain reads GAGVSQSPSNKVTEKGKDVELRCDPISGHTALYWYRQSLGQGLEFLIYFQGNSAPDKSGLPSDRFSAERTGGSVSTLTIQRTQQEDSAVYLCASSLGGYRTSKETQYFGPGTRLLVL.

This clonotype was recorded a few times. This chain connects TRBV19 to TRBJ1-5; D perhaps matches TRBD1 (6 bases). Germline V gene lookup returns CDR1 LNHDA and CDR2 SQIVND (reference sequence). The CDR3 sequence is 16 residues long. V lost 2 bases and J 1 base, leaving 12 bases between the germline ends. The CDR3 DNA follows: TGTGCCAGTAGTATAAACAGGGAGTTGAGCAATCAGCCCCAGCATTTT. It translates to CASSINRELSNQPQHF.

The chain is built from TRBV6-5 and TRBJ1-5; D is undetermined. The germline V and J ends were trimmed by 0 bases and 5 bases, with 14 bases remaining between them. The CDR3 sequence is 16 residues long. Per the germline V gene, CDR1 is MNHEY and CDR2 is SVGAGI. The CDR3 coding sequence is TGTGCCAGCAGTTACTCCTTTCGGCAGAGACATCAGCCCCAGCATTTT. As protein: CASSYSFRQRHQPQHF.

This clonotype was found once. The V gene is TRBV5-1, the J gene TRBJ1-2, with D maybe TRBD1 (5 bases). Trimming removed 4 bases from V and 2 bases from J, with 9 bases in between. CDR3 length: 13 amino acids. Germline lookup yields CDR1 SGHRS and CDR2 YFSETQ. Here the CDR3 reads CASSRDVNYGYTF. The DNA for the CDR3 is TGCGCCAGCAGCCGGGACGTAAACTATGGCTACACCTTC.

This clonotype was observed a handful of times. The CDR3 spells CASRTGLAAYNEQFF. CDR3 nucleotides: TGTGCCAGCAGGACGGGACTAGCGGCTTACAATGAGCAGTTCTTC. The chain joins TRBV6-1 to TRBJ2-1, with 11 bases fitting TRBD2. Germline values: CDR1 MNHNS, CDR2 SASEGT. The J segment lost 4 bases and the V segment lost 6 bases, leaving 5 bases of the junction unmatched. This CDR3 comprises 15 residues.

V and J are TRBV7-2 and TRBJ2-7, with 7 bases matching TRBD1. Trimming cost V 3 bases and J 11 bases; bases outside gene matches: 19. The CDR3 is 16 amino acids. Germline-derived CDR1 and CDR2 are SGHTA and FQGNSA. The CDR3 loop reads CASSFLTGQARSAKYF. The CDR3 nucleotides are TGTGCCAGCAGCTTTCTCACTGGACAGGCTAGATCTGCCAAGTACTTC.

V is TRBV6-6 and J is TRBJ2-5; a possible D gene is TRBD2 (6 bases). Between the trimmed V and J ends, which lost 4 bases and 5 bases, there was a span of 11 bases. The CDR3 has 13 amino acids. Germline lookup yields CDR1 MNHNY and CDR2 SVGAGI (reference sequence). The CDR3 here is CASSSTSLETQYF. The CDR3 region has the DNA TGTGCCAGCAGTTCGACTAGTTTGGAGACCCAGTACTTC.

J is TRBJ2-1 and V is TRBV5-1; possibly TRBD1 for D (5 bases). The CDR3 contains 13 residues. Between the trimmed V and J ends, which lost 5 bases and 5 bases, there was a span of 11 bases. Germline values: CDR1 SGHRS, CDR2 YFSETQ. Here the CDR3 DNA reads TGCGCCAGCAGACAGACAGACGACAATGAGCAGTTCTTC. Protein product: CASRQTDDNEQFF.

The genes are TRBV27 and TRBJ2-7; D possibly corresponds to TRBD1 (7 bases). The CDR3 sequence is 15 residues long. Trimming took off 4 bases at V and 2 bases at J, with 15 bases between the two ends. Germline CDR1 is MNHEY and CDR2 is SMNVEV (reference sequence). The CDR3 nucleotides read TGTGCCAGCAGTTCCCAGGGGGGAATACCCTACGAGCAGTACTTC. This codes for CASSSQGGIPYEQYF.

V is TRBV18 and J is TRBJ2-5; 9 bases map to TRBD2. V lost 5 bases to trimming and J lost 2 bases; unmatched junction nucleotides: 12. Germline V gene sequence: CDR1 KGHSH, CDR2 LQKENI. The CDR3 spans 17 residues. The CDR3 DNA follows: TGTGCCAGCTCAGCGACCTCGACTAGCGGACCGCAAGAGACCCAGTACTTC. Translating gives CASSATSTSGPQETQYF.

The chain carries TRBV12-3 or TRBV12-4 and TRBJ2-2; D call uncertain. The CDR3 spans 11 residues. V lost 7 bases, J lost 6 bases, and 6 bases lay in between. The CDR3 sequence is CASKKAGELFF. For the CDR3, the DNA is TGTGCCAGCAAAAAGGCCGGGGAGCTGTTTTTT.

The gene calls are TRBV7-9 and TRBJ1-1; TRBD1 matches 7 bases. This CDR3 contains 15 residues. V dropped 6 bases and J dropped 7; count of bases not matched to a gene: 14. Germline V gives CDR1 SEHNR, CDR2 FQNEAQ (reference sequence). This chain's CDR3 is CASSLGAGGSGEAFF. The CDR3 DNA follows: TGTGCCAGCAGTCTCGGGGCAGGGGGGTCGGGTGAAGCTTTCTTT.

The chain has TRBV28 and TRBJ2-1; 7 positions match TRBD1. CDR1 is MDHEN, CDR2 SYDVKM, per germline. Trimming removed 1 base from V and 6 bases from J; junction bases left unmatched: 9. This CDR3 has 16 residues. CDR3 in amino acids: CASSLSTGAGRNEQFF. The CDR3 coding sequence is TGTGCCAGCAGTTTATCCACAGGGGCAGGGCGCAATGAGCAGTTCTTC.

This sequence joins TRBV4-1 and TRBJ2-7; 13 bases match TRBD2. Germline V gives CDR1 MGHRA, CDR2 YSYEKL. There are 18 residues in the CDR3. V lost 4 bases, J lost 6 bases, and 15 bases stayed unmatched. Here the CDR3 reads CASSRLTSGRLPLGEQYF. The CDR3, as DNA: TGCGCCAGCAGCCGCCTGACTAGCGGGAGGCTCCCCCTCGGCGAGCAGTACTTC.

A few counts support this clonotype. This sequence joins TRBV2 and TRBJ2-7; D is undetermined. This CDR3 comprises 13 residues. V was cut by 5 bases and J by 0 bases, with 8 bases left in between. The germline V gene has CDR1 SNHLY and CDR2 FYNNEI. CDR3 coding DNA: TGTGCCAGCAGTAACTTGCCCTCCTACGAGCAGTACTTC. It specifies CASSNLPSYEQYF.

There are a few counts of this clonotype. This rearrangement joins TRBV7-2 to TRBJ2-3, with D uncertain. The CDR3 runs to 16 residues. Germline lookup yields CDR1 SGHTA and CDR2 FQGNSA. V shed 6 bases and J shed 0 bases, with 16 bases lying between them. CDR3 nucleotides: TGTGCCAGCAGGCCCACCGGCTTCATTAGCACAGATACGCAGTATTTT. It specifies CASRPTGFISTDTQYF.

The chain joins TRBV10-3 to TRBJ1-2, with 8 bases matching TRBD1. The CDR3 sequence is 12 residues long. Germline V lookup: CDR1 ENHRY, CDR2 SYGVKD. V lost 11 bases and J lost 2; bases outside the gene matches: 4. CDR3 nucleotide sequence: TGTGCCGGAGCAGGGGGCAACTATGGCTACACCTTC. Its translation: CAGAGGNYGYTF.